This TCR beta chain originates from a study of CD8 T cells in Susac syndrome. Trimming removed 6 bases from V and 8 bases from J, with 14 bases in between. This CDR3 spans 12 amino acids. Germline CDR1 and CDR2: SQVTM and ANQGSEA. Random hexamers primed reverse transcription of about 0.45 to 1 ug RNA. TCRdb processed the immunoSEQ multiplex PCR reads anew with MiXCR; each CDR3 protein has one entry. There are about 430,000 distinct CDR3 sequences in the sample; 85% to 90% occur only once, and under 0.15% lies in the top ten. This chain joins TRBV29-1 and TRBJ2-1; a possible D gene is TRBD2 (6 bases). The sequenced material came from CD8+ T cells from PBMCs. The source of this sequence is a human donor with multiple sclerosis. In DNA, the CDR3 is TGCAGCGTGGTGCCCCGCGGGGATGAGCAGTTCTTC. Translated, it gives CSVVPRGDEQFF.